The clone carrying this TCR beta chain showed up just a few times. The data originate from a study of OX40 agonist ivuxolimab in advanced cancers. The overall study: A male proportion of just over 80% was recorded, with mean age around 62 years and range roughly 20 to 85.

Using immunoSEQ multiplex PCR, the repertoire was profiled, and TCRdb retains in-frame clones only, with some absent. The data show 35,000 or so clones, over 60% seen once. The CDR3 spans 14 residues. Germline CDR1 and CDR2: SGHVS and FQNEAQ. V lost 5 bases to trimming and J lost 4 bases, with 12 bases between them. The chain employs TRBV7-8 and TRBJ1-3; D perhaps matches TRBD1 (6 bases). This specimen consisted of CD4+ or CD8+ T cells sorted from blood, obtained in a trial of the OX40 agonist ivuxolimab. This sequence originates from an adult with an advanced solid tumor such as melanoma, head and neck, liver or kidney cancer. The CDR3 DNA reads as TGTGCCAGCAGCCAAACAGGGAGCGGAAACACCATATATTTT. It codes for CASSQTGSGNTIYF.